Listed below are T cell receptor beta chains from one sample, sequenced in a study of OX40 agonist ivuxolimab in advanced cancers. TCRdb's table, derived via immunoSEQ multiplex PCR, lists solely in-frame clones and lacks some. Of about 72,000 clones listed, more than 65% are singletons. This material consisted of CD4+ or CD8+ T cells sorted from blood, taken in a trial of the OX40 agonist ivuxolimab. All receptors come from an adult with an advanced solid tumor such as melanoma, head and neck, liver or kidney cancer. Both conserved end residues are part of each CDR3. D genes are given only for firm matches. Clone size, where shown, is once, few, many, or a class for clones that have expanded.

length	D	J	size	V	DNA	CDR3
16	TRBD2	TRBJ2-1	NA	TRBV29-1	TGCAGCGTCAATAGCGGGAGGGCCAACCGGTACAATGAGCAGTTCTTC	CSVNSGRANRYNEQFF
15	NA	TRBJ2-1	NA	TRBV5-6	TGTGCCAGCAGCCTTGGTGGGGTGACCTACAATGAGCAGTTCTTC	CASSLGGVTYNEQFF
14	NA	TRBJ1-2	NA	TRBV4-3	TGCGCCAGCAGCCAAGATCTTGGCGCGCCCCATGACACCTTC	CASSQDLGAPHDTF
14	TRBD1	TRBJ2-1	once	TRBV19	TGTGCCAGTAGTACCGGACAGGGGCTAACTCGTCAGTTCTTC	CASSTGQGLTRQFF
15	TRBD1	TRBJ2-7	NA	TRBV19	TGTGCCAGTAGCGCCGGGACAGGGAGTTCCTACGAGCAGTACTTC	CASSAGTGSSYEQYF
15	TRBD2	TRBJ2-1	NA	TRBV6-5	TGTGCCAGCAGATTGCTAGCGGAGGGGCCCAATGAGCAGTTCTTC	CASRLLAEGPNEQFF
14	NA	TRBJ1-1	NA	TRBV7-9	TGTGCCAGCAGCTTATTCACAGGGAACACTGAAGCTTTCTTT	CASSLFTGNTEAFF
16	TRBD1	TRBJ2-3	NA	TRBV19	TGTGCCAGTAGTATAGAGGGACAGGGGTATAGAGATACGCAGTATTTT	CASSIEGQGYRDTQYF
13	NA	TRBJ1-1	NA	TRBV6-1	TGTGCCAGCAGACGGGGGCAGGGCACTGAAGCTTTCTTT	CASRRGQGTEAFF
15	NA	TRBJ1-3	NA	TRBV4-3	TGCGCCAGCAGCCAGACTCCGGGGCCCGGAAACACCATATATTTT	CASSQTPGPGNTIYF
17	TRBD2	TRBJ2-4	NA	TRBV4-1	TGCGCCAGCAGCCAAGGTCTTCTCGGGAGGGCGCAAAACATTCAGTACTTC	CASSQGLLGRAQNIQYF
14	TRBD1	TRBJ1-1	NA	TRBV6-1	TGTGCCAGCAGTGAACAGGGGGGAAGGACTGAAGCTTTCTTT	CASSEQGGRTEAFF
14	TRBD2	TRBJ2-7	NA	TRBV10-1	TGCGCCAGCAGTGAGTCACTAGCGGGCTACGAGCAGTACTTC	CASSESLAGYEQYF
15	NA	TRBJ2-3	NA	TRBV18	TGTGCCAGCTCACCACTAGGGGCGGATTTAGATACGCAGTATTTT	CASSPLGADLDTQYF
14	TRBD2	TRBJ2-1	NA	TRBV19	TGTGCCAGTTCTAACCCAATACGGGGGGATGAGCAGTTCTTC	CASSNPIRGDEQFF
16	TRBD2	TRBJ2-2	NA	TRBV5-1	TGCGCCAGCAGCGGACTAGCGGGGACCAACACCGGGGAGCTGTTTTTT	CASSGLAGTNTGELFF
15	TRBD2	TRBJ2-3	NA	TRBV27	TGTGCCAGCAGTTTGGGACTAGCGACGGGGGACACGCAGTATTTT	CASSLGLATGDTQYF
15	NA	TRBJ1-2	NA	TRBV4-3	TGCGCCAGCAGCCAAGGGGTGGGGAAACAGCGTGGCTACACCTTC	CASSQGVGKQRGYTF
16	NA	TRBJ1-5	NA	TRBV7-6	TGTGCCAGCAGCTTAAATTCGCAGGGGAACAATCAGCCCCAGCATTTT	CASSLNSQGNNQPQHF
16	NA	TRBJ1-6	NA	TRBV5-1	TGCGCCAGCAGCTTGGATACAGTGAGTTTAAGTTCACCCCTCCACTTT	CASSLDTVSLSSPLHF
13	TRBD1	TRBJ1-5	NA	TRBV29-1	TGCAGCGTAGCACAGGGGGCGAATCAGCCCCAGCATTTT	CSVAQGANQPQHF
11	NA	TRBJ1-2	NA	TRBV19	TGTGCCAGTAGTATGCTTTTAGGCTACACCTTC	CASSMLLGYTF
17	NA	TRBJ1-3	NA	TRBV5-1	TGCGCCAGCAGCTTGGGTTGGGGCTCCCAGTCAGGAAACACCATATATTTT	CASSLGWGSQSGNTIYF
15	TRBD2	TRBJ2-1	NA	TRBV11-2	TGTGCCAGCAGCTTATTAAGCGGGAGATTCAATGAGCAGTTCTTC	CASSLLSGRFNEQFF
11	NA	TRBJ1-4	once	TRBV11-3	TGTGCCAGCAGCTCCAGGGAAAAACTGTTTTTT	CASSSREKLFF
19	TRBD1	TRBJ2-6	NA	TRBV19	TGTGCCAGTAGTATTTTTTTCGGGACAGGGCCTCCTGGGGCCAACGTCCTGACTTTC	CASSIFFGTGPPGANVLTF
8	NA	TRBJ1-1	NA	TRBV3-1/TRBV3-2	TGTGCCACCAGAGAAGCTTTCTTT	CATREAFF
16	NA	TRBJ2-7	NA	TRBV27	TGTGCCAGCAGTTTCTTGCGTGGGAGAAGGGGCTACGAGCAGTACTTC	CASSFLRGRRGYEQYF
13	NA	TRBJ2-4	once	TRBV4-3	TGCGCCAGCAGCCAAGGGCCGGACAACATTCAGTACTTC	CASSQGPDNIQYF
14	NA	TRBJ1-1	NA	TRBV30	TGTGCCTGGAGGAAAGGGACTTTGAACACTGAAGCTTTCTTT	CAWRKGTLNTEAFF
12	NA	TRBJ1-5	NA	TRBV27	TGTGCCAGCAGCAACTACAATCAGCCCCAGCATTTT	CASSNYNQPQHF
14	NA	TRBJ2-7	NA	TRBV2	TGTGCCAGCACGGTGTATTTAGCGTCCTACGAGCAGTACTTC	CASTVYLASYEQYF
13	NA	TRBJ1-5	NA	TRBV11-2	TGTGCCAGCAGCCTTTCTCCGATTCAGCCCCAGCATTTT	CASSLSPIQPQHF
13	NA	TRBJ1-2	NA	TRBV11-2	TGTGCCAGCAGCTCAGGAACAGGGTCTGGCTACACCTTC	CASSSGTGSGYTF
15	TRBD2	TRBJ2-1	NA	TRBV9	TGTGCCAGCAGCGTCGGGGGGGCCCTCCAAAATGAGCAGTTCTTC	CASSVGGALQNEQFF
11	NA	TRBJ1-1	NA	TRBV30	TGTGCCTGGAGGAGACAGTTGGAAGCTTTCTTT	CAWRRQLEAFF
14	TRBD1	TRBJ1-5	once	TRBV5-1	TGCGCCAACAGCTTGTTGCAGGGGGGTCAGCCCCAGCATTTT	CANSLLQGGQPQHF
13	NA	TRBJ2-7	NA	TRBV4-1	TGCGCCAGCAGCCAAAGCACAGGGACGAAGCAGTACTTC	CASSQSTGTKQYF
16	TRBD1	TRBJ1-3	NA	TRBV5-4	TGTGCCAGCAGCGGTGGACAGGGGGTCTCTGGAAACACCATATATTTT	CASSGGQGVSGNTIYF
13	NA	TRBJ2-2	NA	TRBV6-6	TGTGCCAGCATTGATGGGAACACCGGGGAGCTGTTTTTT	CASIDGNTGELFF
14	NA	TRBJ2-1	NA	TRBV30	TGTGCCTGGAGTAGTGGGGTTATGGGGAATGAGCAGTTCTTC	CAWSSGVMGNEQFF
12	NA	TRBJ2-7	NA	TRBV7-3	TGTGCCAGCAGCTTAGGCTTAAGAGAGCAGTACTTC	CASSLGLREQYF
15	NA	TRBJ2-3	NA	TRBV5-4	TGTGCCAGCAGCGGGAGCGGCATAGGCACAGATACGCAGTATTTT	CASSGSGIGTDTQYF
13	NA	TRBJ1-5	many	TRBV6-4	TGTGCCAGCAGTGACAGGCCTGAGGGGCCCCAGCATTTT	CASSDRPEGPQHF
18	NA	TRBJ1-5	NA	TRBV7-3	TGTGCCAGCAGCTTTTGGGGTCCACAGGTTTTGCGCAATCAGCCCCAGCATTTT	CASSFWGPQVLRNQPQHF
13	NA	TRBJ1-2	many	TRBV19	TGTGCCAGTATCCGAGGGACGGGGTATTCCTACACCTTC	CASIRGTGYSYTF
13	NA	TRBJ2-3	NA	TRBV7-3	TGTGCCAGCAGCTCCCGACCTGTAGATACGCAGTATTTT	CASSSRPVDTQYF
15	TRBD2	TRBJ2-4	NA	TRBV12-5	TGTGCTAGTGGTTTGATCCTAGCGGGAGGAAACATTCAGTACTTC	CASGLILAGGNIQYF
14	NA	TRBJ2-7	NA	TRBV11-3	TGTGCCAGCAGTAAAGGACGGGGGTCCTACGAGCAGTACTTC	CASSKGRGSYEQYF
14	NA	TRBJ2-5	once	TRBV19	TGTGCCAGTAGTATGTGGACAGACCAAGAGACCCAGTACTTC	CASSMWTDQETQYF